Each of the 20 T cell receptor beta chains below was sequenced from the same sample in a study of T cell responses to AZD1222 COVID-19 vaccine. Profiled with immunoSEQ multiplex PCR; TCRdb holds only in-frame clones, not every one. The sample contains nearly 110,000 clones, roughly 87% of which appear only once. This specimen was peripheral blood, taken 28 days after the second AZD1222 dose. The receptor source for this set is an adult who received the AZD1222 COVID-19 vaccine.

The V call is TRBV4-3, the J call TRBJ1-1; no clear D. The CDR3 has 15 amino acids. Germline V lookup: CDR1 LGHNA, CDR2 YSLEER. Trimming removed 0 bases from V and 0 bases from J, with 8 bases in between. This chain's CDR3 is CASSQERSLNTEAFF. CDR3 sequence (DNA): TGCGCCAGCAGCCAAGAGCGCAGTCTGAACACTGAAGCTTTCTTT.

The V call is TRBV6-1, the J call TRBJ1-5; D unclear. V was cut by 1 base and J by 7 bases, with 8 bases left in between. Germline-derived CDR1 and CDR2 are MNHNS and SASEGT. The CDR3 consists of 13 residues. CDR3: CASSEEVVQPQHF. CDR3 in DNA: TGTGCCAGCAGTGAAGAGGTAGTACAGCCCCAGCATTTT.

V gene TRBV3-1 (or the pseudogene TRBV3-2) combines with J gene TRBJ1-5, with 8 positions matching TRBD1. Per the germline V gene, CDR1 is LGHDT and CDR2 is YNNKEL (reference sequence). Germline trimming cut 4 bases from V and 7 bases from J; bases unmatched to any gene: 6. The CDR3 runs to 14 residues. DNA of the CDR3: TGTGCCAGCAGCCCAGGGACAGGATGGCAGCCCCAGCATTTT. Its translation is CASSPGTGWQPQHF.

This clone was detected a few times. The rearrangement uses TRBV29-1 and TRBJ2-5, with TRBD2 matching 7 bases. V lost 3 bases and J lost 9; bases outside the gene matches: 13. Germline V gene sequence: CDR1 SQVTM, CDR2 ANQGSEA. The CDR3 has 14 amino acids. The CDR3 DNA reads TGCAGCGTTGAGGGACTACTCTCTCGAGGGGCCCAGTACTTC. Its translation is CSVEGLLSRGAQYF. Supplemented by reference TRBV29-1 and TRBJ2-5, the full variable domain reads SAVISQKPSRDICQRGTSLTIQCQVDSQVTMMFWYRQQPGQSLTLIATANQGSEATYESGFVIDKFPISRPNLTFSTLTVSNMSPEDSSIYLCSVEGLLSRGAQYFGPGTRLLVL.

The gene calls are TRBV5-8 and TRBJ1-1; D might be TRBD1 (5 bases). Germline CDR1 SGHTS, CDR2 YDEGEE. Between the trimmed V and J ends, which lost 4 bases and 2 bases, there was a span of 12 bases. This CDR3 has 14 residues. CDR3 bases: TGTGCCAGCAGCCCCTGGGGCCACAACACTGAAGCTTTCTTT. It encodes CASSPWGHNTEAFF.

The chain couples TRBV12-3 or TRBV12-4 to TRBJ2-1, with TRBD2 matching 7 bases. The CDR3 is 13 residues long. Trimming cost V 3 bases and J 13 bases; bases outside gene matches: 9. In nucleotides, the CDR3 is TGTGCCAGCAGTTTCCGGGGGGACGGGGTTCAGTTCTTC. It is translated as CASSFRGDGVQFF.

For the CDR3, the DNA is TGCAGCGTTGGACAGGGATCTCGGGAAAAACTGTTTTTT. Protein: CSVGQGSREKLFF. This sequence joins TRBV29-1 and TRBJ1-4, with 7 positions matching TRBD1. This CDR3 region has 13 residues. V dropped 4 bases and J dropped 8; count of bases not matched to a gene: 7. Germline V gives CDR1 SQVTM, CDR2 ANQGSEA.

The chain has TRBV7-2 and TRBJ2-1, with 8 bases fitting TRBD1. V shed 6 bases, J shed 5 bases, and the junction held 6 bases outside the gene matches. There are 14 residues in the CDR3. From germline, CDR1 is SGHTA and CDR2 FQGNSA. CDR3 in amino acids: CASRRWTGNNEQFF. CDR3 sequence (DNA): TGTGCCAGCAGGAGGTGGACAGGGAACAATGAGCAGTTCTTC.

This chain connects TRBV12-3 or TRBV12-4 to TRBJ1-3; possibly TRBD1 for D (6 bases). V was clipped by 11 bases and J by 0 bases, with 11 bases between them. CDR3 size: 13 residues. The CDR3 here is CAWGRGSGNTIYF. The CDR3 nucleotides are TGTGCCTGGGGGCGGGGCTCTGGAAACACCATATATTTT.

CDR3 sequence: CASSWRGQNNEQFF. The CDR3, as DNA: TGCGCCAGCAGCTGGAGGGGACAGAACAATGAGCAGTTCTTC. The V call is TRBV5-1, the J call TRBJ2-1, with D perhaps TRBD1 (7 bases). Germline V CDR1 and CDR2: SGHRS, YFSETQ. The CDR3 is made up of 14 amino acids. V gave up 3 bases and J gave up 5 bases, with 12 bases separating them.

V usage is TRBV5-4 and J usage is TRBJ2-3, with no clear D. The CDR3 length is 17 residues. V was clipped by 0 bases and J by 0 bases, with 14 bases between them. Per germline, CDR1 SGHNT and CDR2 YYREEE (reference sequence). CDR3 sequence reads: CASSLDRRTVSTDTQYF. Here the CDR3 DNA reads TGTGCCAGCAGCTTGGACCGGCGGACGGTTAGCACAGATACGCAGTATTTT. The full variable domain, with the rest looked up from reference TRBV5-4 and TRBJ2-3, is ETGVTQSPTHLIKTRGQQVTLRCSSQSGHNTVSWYQQALGQGPQFIFQYYREEENGRGNFPPRFSGLQFPNYSSELNVNALELDDSALYLCASSLDRRTVSTDTQYFGPGTRLTVL.

The J gene is TRBJ1-2, the V gene TRBV5-1; D not certain. The CDR3 length is 15 residues. Germline V CDR1 and CDR2: SGHRS, YFSETQ. V was clipped by 3 bases and J by 1 base, with 13 bases between them. CDR3 residues: CASSWGSGHNYGYTF. CDR3 DNA: TGCGCCAGCAGCTGGGGAAGTGGGCATAACTATGGCTACACCTTC. The full variable domain, completed using reference TRBV5-1 and TRBJ1-2, is KAGVTQTPRYLIKTRGQQVTLSCSPISGHRSVSWYQQTPGQGLQFLFEYFSETQRNKGNFPGRFSGRQFSNSRSEMNVSTLELGDSALYLCASSWGSGHNYGYTFGSGTRLTVV.

This clone was counted only a few times. The rearrangement links TRBV3-1 (or the pseudogene TRBV3-2) to TRBJ1-2, with TRBD1 identical over 7 bases. V was clipped by 1 base and J by 5 bases; unmatched bases: 7. Germline CDR1 is LGHDT and CDR2 is YNNKEL (reference sequence). This CDR3 is 15 amino acids long. The CDR3 loop is CASSQAEGGGYGYTF. The CDR3 coding sequence is TGTGCCAGCAGCCAAGCGGAAGGGGGCGGGTATGGCTACACCTTC.

This clone was counted between two and nine times. The chain joins TRBV7-9 to TRBJ1-1, with 7 bases fitting TRBD1. The CDR3 is made up of 14 amino acids. CDR1 is SEHNR, CDR2 FQNEAQ, per germline (reference sequence). The J segment lost 1 base and the V segment lost 3 bases, leaving 2 bases of the junction unmatched. CDR3: CASSFAGGNTEAFF. Here the CDR3 DNA reads TGTGCCAGCAGCTTTGCAGGGGGGAACACTGAAGCTTTCTTT. Based on the CDR3 plus reference TRBV7-9 and TRBJ1-1, the full variable domain is DTGVSQNPRHKITKRGQNVTFRCDPISEHNRLYWYRQTLGQGPEFLTYFQNEAQLEKSRLLSDRFSAERPKGSFSTLEIQRTEQGDSAMYLCASSFAGGNTEAFFGQGTRLTVV.

The genes are TRBV6-4 and TRBJ2-7; TRBD1 aligns across 11 bases. CDR1 and CDR2 from the germline V gene are MRHNA and SNTAGT. The CDR3 has 14 residues. Germline trimming cut 6 bases from V and 4 bases from J; bases unmatched to any gene: 5. The CDR3 nucleotides read TGTGCCAGCAGCCAAGGACAGGGGGCGTACGAGCAGTACTTC. Translation: CASSQGQGAYEQYF.

This chain joins TRBV5-4 and TRBJ1-2; D is possibly TRBD1 (5 bases). The germline V and J ends were trimmed by 4 bases and 7 bases, with 23 bases remaining between them. Looked up from germline, CDR1 is SGHNT and CDR2 is YYREEE (reference sequence). The CDR3 contains 16 residues. The CDR3 DNA reads as TGTGCCAGCAGCCGTGTTCCCGGGACCGATAAAAGTGGCTACACCTTC. Translating it yields CASSRVPGTDKSGYTF.

This chain connects TRBV4-1 to TRBJ1-5; the match to TRBD1 covers 9 bases. Germline-derived CDR1 and CDR2 are MGHRA and YSYEKL. The CDR3 loop spans 15 amino acids. Trimming took 4 bases from V and 2 from J; bases not matched to a gene: 3. CDR3 bases: TGCGCCAGCAGCCGGGACAGGGATGGCAATCAGCCCCAGCATTTT. Translating it yields CASSRDRDGNQPQHF.

This rearrangement joins TRBV19 to TRBJ2-2; 9 bases line up with TRBD1. The length of the CDR3 is 14 residues. V shed 8 bases, J shed 6 bases, and the junction held 7 bases outside the gene matches. The germline gives CDR1 LNHDA, CDR2 SQIVND (reference sequence). Here the CDR3 DNA reads TGTGCCAGTGCCGGGACAGGGTTCTCCGGGGAGCTGTTTTTT. Its protein is CASAGTGFSGELFF.

This sequence joins TRBV19 and TRBJ2-7; D remains unclear. V was trimmed by 4 bases and J by 4 bases, leaving 20 bases between them. There are 16 residues in the CDR3. In germline, CDR1 is LNHDA, CDR2 SQIVND (reference sequence). The CDR3 nucleotides read TGTGCCAGTAGTAGGTCCATGTCCTCGACAAGATACGAGCAGTACTTC. Encoded protein: CASSRSMSSTRYEQYF. Supplemented by reference TRBV19 and TRBJ2-7, the full variable domain reads DGGITQSPKYLFRKEGQNVTLSCEQNLNHDAMYWYRQDPGQGLRLIYYSQIVNDFQKGDIAEGYSVSREKKESFPLTVTSAQKNPTAFYLCASSRSMSSTRYEQYFGPGTRLTVT.

The J gene is TRBJ2-3, the V gene TRBV2; D perhaps matches TRBD1 (7 bases). This CDR3 spans 15 amino acids. Germline assignment: CDR1 SNHLY and CDR2 FYNNEI. CDR3 sequence: CSSGGQSWGTDTQYF. The CDR3 bases are TGTTCCTCAGGGGGGCAGTCGTGGGGTACAGATACGCAGTATTTT. Full variable domain (remainder filled in from reference TRBV2 and TRBJ2-3): EPEVTQTPSHQVTQMGQEVILRCVPISNHLYFYWYRQILGQKVEFLVSFYNNEISEKSEIFDDQFSVERPDGSNFTLKIRSTKLEDSAMYFCSSGGQSWGTDTQYFGPGTRLTVL.